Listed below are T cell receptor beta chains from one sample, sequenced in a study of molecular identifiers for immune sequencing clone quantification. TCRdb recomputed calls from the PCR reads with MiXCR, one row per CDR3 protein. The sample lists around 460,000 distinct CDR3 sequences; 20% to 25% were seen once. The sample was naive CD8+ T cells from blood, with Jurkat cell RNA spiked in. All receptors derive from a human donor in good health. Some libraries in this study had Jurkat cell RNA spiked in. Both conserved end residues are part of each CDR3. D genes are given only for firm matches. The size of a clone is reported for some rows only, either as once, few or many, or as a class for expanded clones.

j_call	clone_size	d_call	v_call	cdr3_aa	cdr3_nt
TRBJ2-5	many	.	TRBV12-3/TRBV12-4	CASSPRQETQYF	TGTGCCAGCAGTCCCCGCCAGGAGACCCAGTACTTC
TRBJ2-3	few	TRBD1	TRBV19	CASSVGDRGTDTQYF	TGTGCCAGTAGCGTAGGCGACAGGGGCACAGATACGCAGTATTTT
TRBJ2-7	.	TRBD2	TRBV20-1	CSATGTSFYEQYF	TGCAGTGCAACCGGGACTAGCTTTTACGAGCAGTACTTC
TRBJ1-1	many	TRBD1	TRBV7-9	CASSLPGGSAEAFF	TGTGCCAGCAGCCTCCCAGGGGGGTCTGCTGAAGCTTTCTTT
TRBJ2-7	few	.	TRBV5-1	CASRGTETAYEQYF	TGCGCCAGCAGGGGGACCGAGACAGCTTACGAGCAGTACTTC
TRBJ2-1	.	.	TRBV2	CASSADSSYNEQFF	TGTGCCAGCAGTGCCGACAGTTCCTACAATGAGCAGTTCTTC
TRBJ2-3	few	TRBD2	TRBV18	CASSPPFLAGEDTQYF	TGTGCCAGCTCACCACCGTTCCTAGCGGGAGAAGATACGCAGTATTTT
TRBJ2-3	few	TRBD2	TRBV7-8	CASSPRTVLAADTQYF	TGTGCCAGCAGCCCCCGGACCGTGCTAGCGGCAGATACGCAGTATTTT
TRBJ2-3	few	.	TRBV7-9	CASSSAQTHTQYF	TGTGCCAGCAGCTCCGCCCAGACCCATACGCAGTATTTT
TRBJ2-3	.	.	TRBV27	CASSHQFGVTDTQYF	TGTGCCAGCAGCCACCAATTCGGGGTCACAGATACGCAGTATTTT
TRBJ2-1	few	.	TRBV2	CASKRDGSSSYNEQFF	TGTGCCAGCAAAAGAGACGGGTCTAGCTCCTACAATGAGCAGTTCTTC
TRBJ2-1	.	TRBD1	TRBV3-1	CASSSGQGADEQFF	TGTGCCAGCAGCTCGGGACAGGGGGCGGATGAGCAGTTCTTC
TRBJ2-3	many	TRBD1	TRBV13	CASSPRQGLSTDTQYF	TGTGCCAGCAGCCCTAGACAGGGCCTTAGCACAGATACGCAGTATTTT
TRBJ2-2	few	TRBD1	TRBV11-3	CASSAEGAGTGELFF	TGTGCCAGCAGCGCTGAGGGGGCTGGCACCGGGGAGCTGTTTTTT
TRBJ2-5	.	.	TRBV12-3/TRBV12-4	CASSLAHSLSGETQYF	TGTGCCAGCAGTTTAGCCCACTCGTTAAGCGGAGAGACCCAGTACTTC
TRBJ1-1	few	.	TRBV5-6	CASSLVAGNEAFF	TGTGCCAGCAGCTTGGTGGCAGGGAATGAAGCTTTCTTT
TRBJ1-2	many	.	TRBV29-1	CSVLTANYGYTF	TGCAGCGTTCTGACAGCTAACTATGGCTACACCTTC
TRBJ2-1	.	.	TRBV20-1	CSAPGTGRNEQFF	TGCAGTGCCCCAGGGACGGGAAGGAATGAGCAGTTCTTC
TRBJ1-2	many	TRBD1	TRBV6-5	CASSYTPTGDYGYTF	TGTGCCAGCAGTTACACCCCGACAGGGGACTATGGCTACACCTTC
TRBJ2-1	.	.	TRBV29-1	CSVTNRGGVIHEQFF	TGCAGCGTTACCAACAGGGGGGGGGTAATACATGAGCAGTTCTTC
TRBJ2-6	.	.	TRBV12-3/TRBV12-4	CASSFSLSLSGANVLTF	TGTGCCAGCAGTTTCTCTTTGAGTCTTTCTGGGGCCAACGTCCTGACTTTC
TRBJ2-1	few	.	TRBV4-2	CASSQAVGGLEQFF	TGTGCCAGCAGCCAGGCCGTGGGGGGTTTGGAGCAGTTCTTC
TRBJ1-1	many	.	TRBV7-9	CASRLQANTEAFF	TGTGCCAGCCGTCTTCAGGCGAACACTGAAGCTTTCTTT
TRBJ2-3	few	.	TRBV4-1	CASSQDLLAYLNTDTQYF	TGCGCCAGCAGCCAAGATCTTCTAGCCTACCTAAACACAGATACGCAGTATTTT
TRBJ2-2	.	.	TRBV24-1	CATSDFVRSETGELFF	TGTGCCACCAGTGATTTCGTTCGCAGCGAAACCGGGGAGCTGTTTTTT
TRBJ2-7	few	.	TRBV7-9	CASSGGTATYEQYF	TGTGCCAGCAGCGGGGGGACAGCAACCTACGAGCAGTACTTC
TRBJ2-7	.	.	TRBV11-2	CVSSPPGSGSYEQYF	TGTGTCAGCAGCCCCCCCGGCTCTGGATCCTACGAGCAGTACTTC
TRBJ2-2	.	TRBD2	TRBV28	CASSVAGGAGELFF	TGTGCCAGCAGTGTTGCGGGAGGGGCCGGGGAGCTGTTTTTT
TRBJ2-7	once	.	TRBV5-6	CASSLYNYEQCF	TGTGCCAGCAGCTTGTACAACTACGAGCAGTGCTTC
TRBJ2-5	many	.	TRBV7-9	CASSSLGGETQYF	TGTGCCAGCAGCTCCCTCGGGGGAGAGACCCAGTACTTC
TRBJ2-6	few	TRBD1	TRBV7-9	CASSHTGGSSSGANVLTF	TGTGCCAGCAGCCACACAGGGGGATCATCCTCTGGGGCCAACGTCCTGACTTTC